Ten or more counts support the clone carrying this T cell receptor (beta chain). Its specificity is not known. The entry originates in a study of identical twins. Whole-study results and caveats: Modelling underestimated the level of out-of-frame TCR alpha sharing observed in monozygotic twins.

A single record per CDR3 protein comes from TCRdb applying MiXCR to the 5' RACE reads. Among a few hundred thousand distinct CDR3 sequences listed, approximately 8.8% were seen once. The V gene end was trimmed by 0 bases and the J gene end by 2 bases; junction bases not matched to a gene: 8. The CDR3 spans 17 residues. The chain joins TRBV6-7 to TRBJ2-3; 7 bases agree with TRBD2. TRBV6-7 is reported as an ORF; its role is uncertain. The TCR comes from a woman in her forties or fifties in good health. Sample: naive T cells sorted from blood. This CDR3 reads CASSYSRLAEFTDTQYF. DNA of the CDR3: TGTGCCAGCAGTTACTCGAGGCTAGCGGAGTTCACAGATACGCAGTATTTT.